Below, 11 T cell receptor beta chains from the same sample are listed, as sequenced in a study of CD8 T cells in ankylosing spondylitis (dated by TCRdb to about 2017). Library preparation used 5' RACE. The run used an Illumina HiSeq 2500. In TCRdb, the public reads were trimmed at Q25 with fastp and aligned with MiXCR, with productive beta chains retained. For every CDR3 protein sequence, its rows merge into one entry that carries the most common genes and DNA. Recorded for this sample are about 340,000 distinct CDR3 sequences; more than 20% of them occurred a single time. The ten largest make up around 13% of the sample. Sequencing was done on a sample of blood, either unsorted or a sorted T cell fraction (not recorded which). The receptors originated from a male donor with ankylosing spondylitis or in good health (not recorded which).

This clonotype was seen a few times. The DNA for the CDR3 is TGTGCCAGCAGCTTGGGGGTGCGCCAAACCTACGAGCAGTACTTC. This codes for CASSLGVRQTYEQYF. This chain uses TRBV5-5 with TRBJ2-7; no firm D call. Germline lookup yields CDR1 SGHKS and CDR2 YYEKEE (reference sequence). The CDR3 length is 15 residues. V lost 0 bases to trimming and J lost 2 bases, with 12 bases between them.

The chain recombines TRBV28 with TRBJ2-7; the D gene is possibly TRBD1 (6 bases). Germline V gene lookup returns CDR1 MDHEN and CDR2 SYDVKM. V was cut by 8 bases and J by 6 bases, with 17 bases left in between. The CDR3 loop spans 13 amino acids. The CDR3 loop is CASSGTILSEQYF. The CDR3 DNA follows: TGTGCCAGCTCCGGGACAATTCTAAGCGAGCAGTACTTC.

The chain has TRBV12-3 or TRBV12-4 and TRBJ2-3; tentatively, D is TRBD1 (6 bases). The CDR3 covers 13 residues. Trimming pared 6 bases from V and 1 base from J, leaving 8 bases between. The CDR3 loop reads CASSRQGTDTQYF. Here the CDR3 DNA reads TGTGCCAGCAGCCGACAGGGCACAGATACGCAGTATTTT.

The chain uses TRBV29-1 and TRBJ2-4, with TRBD1 matching 7 bases. V lost 6 bases and J lost 0; bases outside the gene matches: 5. CDR1 is SQVTM and CDR2 is ANQGSEA in the germline V gene. CDR3 length equals 14 residues. This CDR3 is CSVLGQVAKNIQYF. In DNA form, the CDR3 reads TGCAGCGTCCTAGGACAGGTAGCCAAAAACATTCAGTACTTC. Combining the CDR3 with reference TRBV29-1 and TRBJ2-4 gives the whole variable domain SAVISQKPSRDICQRGTSLTIQCQVDSQVTMMFWYRQQPGQSLTLIATANQGSEATYESGFVIDKFPISRPNLTFSTLTVSNMSPEDSSIYLCSVLGQVAKNIQYFGAGTRLSVL.

The J gene is TRBJ1-4, the V gene TRBV7-9; tentatively, D is TRBD1 (5 bases). The CDR3 runs 12 residues. The V end was cut by 6 bases, the J end by 10 bases, with 12 bases between. CDR1 is SEHNR and CDR2 is FQNEAQ in the germline V gene (reference sequence). CDR3 region: CASRQEGRKLFF. The CDR3 region has the DNA TGTGCCAGCAGACAGGAGGGTCGAAAACTGTTTTTT.

J is TRBJ2-3 and V is TRBV20-1, with TRBD2 identical over 7 bases. CDR1 is DFQATT, CDR2 SNEGSKA, per germline (reference sequence). V shed 5 bases and J 5 bases; nucleotides not matched to a gene: 10. CDR3 size: 14 residues. This CDR3 is CSAPGGPSGDTQYF. CDR3 sequence (DNA): TGCAGTGCTCCGGGGGGACCCTCGGGAGATACGCAGTATTTT.

This chain uses TRBV28 with TRBJ2-2; D is unresolved. Germline CDR1 MDHEN, CDR2 SYDVKM. This CDR3 has 12 amino acids. V was pared by 3 bases and J by 9 bases, with 8 bases between. The CDR3 nucleotides read TGTGCCAGCAGTTTCGTAGCTAGGGAGCTGTTTTTT. It yields the protein CASSFVARELFF.

The V and J genes are TRBV15 and TRBJ2-2, with D perhaps matching TRBD1 (7 bases). Germline CDR1 LNHNV, CDR2 YYDKDF (reference sequence). This CDR3 has 14 residues. V dropped 6 bases and J dropped 5 bases, with 13 bases sitting between them. The CDR3 bases are TGTGCCACCAGTCGGGGGACAGTAACCGGGGAGCTGTTTTTT. This codes for CATSRGTVTGELFF.

The rearrangement uses TRBV20-1 and TRBJ2-2; no definite D call. V lost 4 bases and J lost 5, with 14 bases in between. CDR1 and CDR2 (germline): DFQATT, SNEGSKA (reference sequence). This CDR3 has 14 amino acids. The CDR3 bases are TGCAGTGCTACTGGCCTGGTGGGAACCGGGGAGCTGTTTTTT. It encodes CSATGLVGTGELFF.

This clonotype came up many times. The rearrangement joins TRBV18 to TRBJ2-7; 9 bases are a match to TRBD1. After removal of 1 base from V and 3 bases from J, the junction contained 1 base not matched to a gene. This CDR3 contains 14 residues. Germline V CDR1 and CDR2: KGHSH, LQKENI. The CDR3 DNA is TGTGCCAGCTCACCACGGGACAGGGACTACGAGCAGTACTTC. Residues: CASSPRDRDYEQYF.

This clonotype appeared a few times. The chain is built from TRBV12-3 or TRBV12-4 and TRBJ2-2; no firm D call. The V end was cut by 3 bases, the J end by 2 bases, with 13 bases between. This CDR3 comprises 16 residues. This CDR3 reads CASSFFTRANTGELFF. The CDR3, as DNA: TGTGCCAGCAGTTTTTTCACACGAGCAAACACCGGGGAGCTGTTTTTT.